Sequencing of this T cell receptor beta chain was carried out in a study of T-cell reconstitution after alpha-beta-depleted transplantation in children (dated by TCRdb to 2016 to 2018). Some background on the complete study: The study quantitatively tracked T-cell immune reconstitution after TCRalphabeta/CD19-depleted allogeneic hematopoietic cell transplantation in children using TCR repertoire profiling.

CDR1 and CDR2, looked up from the germline V gene, are SGHTA and FQGNSA. The CDR3 starts with the cysteine, ends with the phenylalanine, and has 15 residues. Kept here is only the CDR3 DNA, which spans 45 bases and is read in frame from base 1. V lost 1 base and J lost 4 bases, and the count of bases not matched to a germline gene is 5. Receptors were amplified or captured by PCR. The instrument given in TCRdb is Illumina HiSeq 2500. To normalize quantification of the TCRbeta repertoire, the TCR libraries were built with molecular barcoding that relied on unique molecular identifiers. TCRdb trimmed the raw reads at Q25, called clones with MiXCR and kept productive beta chains. All rows with the same CDR3 protein become a single entry with the most common DNA and genes. For this sample there are under 450,000 distinct CDR3 sequences; roughly 13% appear just once. The top ten constitute roughly 4.5% of the sample.

Points on this clonotype: Its antigen is currently not known. Base qualities were left out, and no much larger clone turns up one base away.

The V and J segments used are TRBV7-2 and TRBJ2-3, with TRBD1 matching 7 junction bases. Material: PBMCs, obtained from the stem cell graft. This receptor was obtained from a human donor who donated a stem cell graft to a child with Fanconi anemia. The nucleotide sequence is TGTGCCAGCAGCTTAGGACAGGGTGGAGCAGATACGCAGTATTTT. This sequence encodes CASSLGQGGADTQYF. With the portions outside the CDR3 filled from the reference TRBV7-2 and TRBJ2-3 genes, the complete variable region becomes GAGVSQSPSNKVTEKGKDVELRCDPISGHTALYWYRQSLGQGLEFLIYFQGNSAPDKSGLPSDRFSAERTGGSVSTLTIQRTQQEDSAVYLCASSLGQGGADTQYFGPGTRLTVL.